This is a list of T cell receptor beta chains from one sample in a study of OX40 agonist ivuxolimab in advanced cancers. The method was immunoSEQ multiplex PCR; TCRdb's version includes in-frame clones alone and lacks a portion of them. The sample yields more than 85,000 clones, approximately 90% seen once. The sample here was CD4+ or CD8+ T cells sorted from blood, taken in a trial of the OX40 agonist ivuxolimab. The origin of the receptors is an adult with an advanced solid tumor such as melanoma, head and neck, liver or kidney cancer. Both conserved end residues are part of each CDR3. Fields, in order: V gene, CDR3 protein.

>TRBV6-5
CASRRTASTNEKLFF
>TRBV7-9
CASSPGYTRGDQPQHF
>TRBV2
CASSSGGFGNTIYF
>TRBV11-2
CASSLSLAGGQETQYF
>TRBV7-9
CASSLGQGVGETQYF
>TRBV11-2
CASSLASGRNDYEQYF
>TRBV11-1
CASSFSYMNTEAFF
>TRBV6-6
CASSNQGDTQYF
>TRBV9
CASSASGSSYNEQFF
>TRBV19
CASMKMSGTTSYNEQFF
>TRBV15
CATSRTVSYEQYF
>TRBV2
CASSSRTGQGTAEQYF
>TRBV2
CASSGGTSATDTQYF
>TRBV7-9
CASLNPGQMNTEAFF
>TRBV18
CASSPDLETEAFF
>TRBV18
CASSTLAGGHNEQFF
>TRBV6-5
CASQTGGISREQYF
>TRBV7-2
CASSIQGSGANVLTF
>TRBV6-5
CASSLDGYLGVSPLHF
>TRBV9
CASSVVGDRLNEQFF
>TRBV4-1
CASSQDSGGGQPQHF
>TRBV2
CASSYRDINEQYF
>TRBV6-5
CASSYPLSETQYF
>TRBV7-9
CASSTRRDRGVEYYGYTF
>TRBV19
CASSITSGRDTQYF
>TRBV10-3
CATKGTSGRVPYEQYF
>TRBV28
CASSPGGGYTF
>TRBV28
CASRDYNGNTIYF
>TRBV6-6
CASSRDRMANYGYTF
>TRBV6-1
CASSVAGAGNTIYF
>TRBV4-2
CASSQRLRGGGDEQYF
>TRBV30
CAWNPRRGTGGSTEKLFF
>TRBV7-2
CASSKDRFSDTQYF
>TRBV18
CASSPPHRVYEQYF
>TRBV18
CASSPTDLWTQYF
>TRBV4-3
CASSQATSAQETQYF
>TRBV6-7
CASSYPRTRDQGGPQHF
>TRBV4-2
CASSQGGSTDTQYF
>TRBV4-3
CASSQDPIITGELFF
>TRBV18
CASSRGQGPRDTQYF
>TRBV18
CASSPARRETNEQFF
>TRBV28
CASSITSGSNEQFF
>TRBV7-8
CASSSSQQGNEQYF
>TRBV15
CATSTRTPRGEQFF
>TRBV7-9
CASSSDPTVGGYTF
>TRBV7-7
CASSSLGGTGELFF
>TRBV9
CASSVEGWSANTGELFF